The present T cell receptor (beta chain) was sequenced within a study of cytomegalovirus exposure and HLA in healthy donors. Study-wide context: Of the donors genotyped, several hundred in all, 65% to 90% fell in the Caucasian-associated ancestry cluster. General study results and limits: Reported findings show TCR beta sequences accurately forecast HLA-A and HLA-B alleles in most subjects.

The J segment lost 9 bases and the V segment lost 5 bases, leaving 9 bases of the junction unmatched. The CDR3 length is 14 residues. The germline V gene encodes CDR1 SGHRS and CDR2 YFSETQ. In the case of this clone: Its antigen is not identified. Here the CDR3 omits its conserved ending phenylalanine or tryptophan, so a read error is the likely source.

PCR employed 60 Vbeta and 13 Jbeta primers. The data were produced by immunoSEQ multiplex PCR, yet TCRdb's version contains in-frame clones alone and is incomplete. Here the sample spans 80,000 or so clones, 60% to 75% being singletons. The sequenced sample consisted of PBMCs. The source is a woman between 40 and 55 years old in good health and CMV-seropositive. The V gene is TRBV5-1, the J gene TRBJ2-2; TRBD1 aligns across 8 bases. The CDR3 DNA is TGCGCCAGCAGTGGGATGGGACAGGCCCGGGAGCTGTTTCTT. Translated, it gives CASSGMGQARELFL.